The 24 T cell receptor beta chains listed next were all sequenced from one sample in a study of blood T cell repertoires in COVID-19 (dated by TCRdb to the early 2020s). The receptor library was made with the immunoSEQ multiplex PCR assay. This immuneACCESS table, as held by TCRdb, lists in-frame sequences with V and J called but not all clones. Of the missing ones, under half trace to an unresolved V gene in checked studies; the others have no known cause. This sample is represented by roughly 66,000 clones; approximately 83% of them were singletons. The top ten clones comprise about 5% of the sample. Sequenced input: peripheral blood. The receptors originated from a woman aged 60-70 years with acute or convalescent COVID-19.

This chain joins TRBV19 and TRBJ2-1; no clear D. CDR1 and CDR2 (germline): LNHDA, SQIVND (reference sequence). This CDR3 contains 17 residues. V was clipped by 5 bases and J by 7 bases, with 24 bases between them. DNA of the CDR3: TGTGCCAGTAGTCTGGCGGTTTTAACACTAACGGATAATGAGCAGTTCTTC. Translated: CASSLAVLTLTDNEQFF.

CDR3 protein: CASSTGNSPLHF. Written as DNA, the CDR3 is TGTGCCAGCAGTACAGGGAATTCACCCCTCCACTTT. The chain has TRBV12-3 or TRBV12-4 and TRBJ1-6; the D gene is possibly TRBD1 (6 bases). The CDR3 length is 12 residues. Trimming cost V 5 bases and J 7 bases, with 6 bases left between them.

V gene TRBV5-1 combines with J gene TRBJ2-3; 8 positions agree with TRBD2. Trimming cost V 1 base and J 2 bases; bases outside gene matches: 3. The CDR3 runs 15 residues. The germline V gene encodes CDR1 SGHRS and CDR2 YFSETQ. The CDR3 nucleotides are TGCGCCAGCAGCTTGCAGCGGGGGATCACAGATACGCAGTATTTT. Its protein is CASSLQRGITDTQYF. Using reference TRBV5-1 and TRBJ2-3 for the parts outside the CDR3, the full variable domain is KAGVTQTPRYLIKTRGQQVTLSCSPISGHRSVSWYQQTPGQGLQFLFEYFSETQRNKGNFPGRFSGRQFSNSRSEMNVSTLELGDSALYLCASSLQRGITDTQYFGPGTRLTVL.

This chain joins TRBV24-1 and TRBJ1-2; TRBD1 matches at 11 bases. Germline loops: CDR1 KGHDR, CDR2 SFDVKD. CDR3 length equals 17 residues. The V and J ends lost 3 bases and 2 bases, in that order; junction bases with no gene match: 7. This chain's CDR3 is CATSDPKGTGGNYGYTF. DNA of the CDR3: TGTGCCACCAGTGATCCCAAGGGGACAGGGGGAAACTATGGCTACACCTTC.

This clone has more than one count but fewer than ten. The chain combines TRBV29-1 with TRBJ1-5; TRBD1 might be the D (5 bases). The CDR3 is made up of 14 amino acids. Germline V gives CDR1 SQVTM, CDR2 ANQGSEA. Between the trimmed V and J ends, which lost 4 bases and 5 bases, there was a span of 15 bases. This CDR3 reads CSVGAGTGDQPQHF. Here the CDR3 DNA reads TGCAGCGTTGGAGCCGGGACTGGGGATCAGCCCCAGCATTTT. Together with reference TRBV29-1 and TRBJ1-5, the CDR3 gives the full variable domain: SAVISQKPSRDICQRGTSLTIQCQVDSQVTMMFWYRQQPGQSLTLIATANQGSEATYESGFVIDKFPISRPNLTFSTLTVSNMSPEDSSIYLCSVGAGTGDQPQHFGDGTRLSIL.

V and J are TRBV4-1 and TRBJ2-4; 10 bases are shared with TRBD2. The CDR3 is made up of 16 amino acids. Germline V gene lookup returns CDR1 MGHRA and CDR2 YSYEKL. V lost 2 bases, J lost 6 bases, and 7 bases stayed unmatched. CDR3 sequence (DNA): TGCGCCAGCAGCCAACCGCTAGCGGGGGTAGGAAACATTCAGTACTTC. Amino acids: CASSQPLAGVGNIQYF.

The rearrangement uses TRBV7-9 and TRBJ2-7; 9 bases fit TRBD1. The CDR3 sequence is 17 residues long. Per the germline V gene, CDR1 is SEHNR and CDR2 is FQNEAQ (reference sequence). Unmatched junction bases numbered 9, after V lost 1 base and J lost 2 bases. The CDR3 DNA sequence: TGTGCCAGCAGCTTAGTCGCAGGACAGGGGAGTACCTACGAGCAGTACTTC. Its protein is CASSLVAGQGSTYEQYF.

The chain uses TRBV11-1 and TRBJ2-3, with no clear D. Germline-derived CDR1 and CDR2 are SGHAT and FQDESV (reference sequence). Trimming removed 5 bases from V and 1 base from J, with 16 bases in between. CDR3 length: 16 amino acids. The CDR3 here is CASSKRPSGGTDTQYF. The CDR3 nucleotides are TGTGCCAGCAGCAAAAGACCGTCAGGCGGCACAGATACGCAGTATTTT.

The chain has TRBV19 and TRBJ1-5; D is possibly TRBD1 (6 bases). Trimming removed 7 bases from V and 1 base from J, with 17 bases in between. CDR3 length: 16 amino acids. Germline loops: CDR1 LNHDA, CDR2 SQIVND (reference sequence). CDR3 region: CASNLQGVRSNQPQHF. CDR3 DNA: TGTGCCAGTAACTTACAGGGAGTAAGGAGCAATCAGCCCCAGCATTTT.

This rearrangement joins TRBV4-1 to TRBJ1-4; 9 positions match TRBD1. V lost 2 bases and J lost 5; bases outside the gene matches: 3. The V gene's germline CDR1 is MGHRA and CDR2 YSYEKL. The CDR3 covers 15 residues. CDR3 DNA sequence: TGCGCCAGCAGCCAACCGGGACAGGGAAATGAAAAACTGTTTTTT. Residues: CASSQPGQGNEKLFF.

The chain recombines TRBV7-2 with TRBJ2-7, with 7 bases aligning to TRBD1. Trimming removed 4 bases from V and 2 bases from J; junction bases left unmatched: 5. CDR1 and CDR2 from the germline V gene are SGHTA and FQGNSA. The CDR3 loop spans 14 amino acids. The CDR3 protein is CASSSQQGAYEQYF. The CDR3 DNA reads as TGTGCCAGCAGCTCACAGCAGGGGGCCTACGAGCAGTACTTC. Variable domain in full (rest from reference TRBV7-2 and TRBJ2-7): GAGVSQSPSNKVTEKGKDVELRCDPISGHTALYWYRQSLGQGLEFLIYFQGNSAPDKSGLPSDRFSAERTGGSVSTLTIQRTQQEDSAVYLCASSSQQGAYEQYFGPGTRLTVT.

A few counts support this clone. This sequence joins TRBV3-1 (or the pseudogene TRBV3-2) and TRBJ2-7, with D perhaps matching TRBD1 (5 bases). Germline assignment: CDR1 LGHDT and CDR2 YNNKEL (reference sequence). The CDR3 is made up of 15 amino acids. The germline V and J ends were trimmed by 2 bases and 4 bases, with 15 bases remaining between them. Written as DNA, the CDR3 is TGTGCCAGCAGCCAAAGTGGCCAGGGTTTATACGAGCAGTACTTC. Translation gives CASSQSGQGLYEQYF.

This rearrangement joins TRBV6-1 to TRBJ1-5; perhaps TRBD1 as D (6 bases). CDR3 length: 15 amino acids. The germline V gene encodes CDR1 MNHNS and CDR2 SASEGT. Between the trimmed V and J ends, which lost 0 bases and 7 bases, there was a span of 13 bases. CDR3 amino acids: CASSEASGGGQPQHF. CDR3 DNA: TGTGCCAGCAGTGAAGCGTCGGGGGGCGGACAGCCCCAGCATTTT.

The CDR3 sequence is CAISDRGVDGYTF. The CDR3 coding sequence is TGTGCCATCAGTGACAGGGGGGTGGATGGCTACACCTTC. V usage is TRBV10-3 and J usage is TRBJ1-2; 7 bases map to TRBD1. V gave up 3 bases and J gave up 6 bases; unmatched junction bases: 4. There are 13 residues in the CDR3. The germline CDR1 and CDR2 sequences are ENHRY and SYGVKD.

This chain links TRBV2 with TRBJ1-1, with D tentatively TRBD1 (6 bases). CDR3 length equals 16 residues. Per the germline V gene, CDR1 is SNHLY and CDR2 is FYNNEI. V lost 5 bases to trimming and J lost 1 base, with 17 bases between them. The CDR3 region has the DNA TGTGCCAGCAGTAGGGCCGGGACACCCCAGAACACTGAAGCTTTCTTT. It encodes CASSRAGTPQNTEAFF.

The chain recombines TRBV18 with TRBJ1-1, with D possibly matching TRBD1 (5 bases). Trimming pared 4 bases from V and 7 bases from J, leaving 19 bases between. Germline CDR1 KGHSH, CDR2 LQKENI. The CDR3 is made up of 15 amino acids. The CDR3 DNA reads TGTGCCAGCTCACGCGGGACGGGAGTTTTGGGTGAAGCTTTCTTT. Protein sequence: CASSRGTGVLGEAFF.

The CDR3 is CASTLDGEANYGYTF. The CDR3 DNA is TGTGCCAGCACCCTAGACGGGGAGGCGAACTATGGCTACACCTTC. The chain joins TRBV6-4 to TRBJ1-2; D not resolved. Trimming pared 7 bases from V and 2 bases from J, leaving 17 bases between. Germline V CDR1 and CDR2: MRHNA, SNTAGT. The CDR3 totals 15 residues.

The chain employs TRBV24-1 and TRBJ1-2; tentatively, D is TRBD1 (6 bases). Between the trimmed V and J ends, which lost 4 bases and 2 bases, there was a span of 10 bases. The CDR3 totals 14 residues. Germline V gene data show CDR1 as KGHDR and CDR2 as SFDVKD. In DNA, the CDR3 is TGTGCCACCAGTGACCAGGGGAAAAACTATGGCTACACCTTC. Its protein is CATSDQGKNYGYTF.

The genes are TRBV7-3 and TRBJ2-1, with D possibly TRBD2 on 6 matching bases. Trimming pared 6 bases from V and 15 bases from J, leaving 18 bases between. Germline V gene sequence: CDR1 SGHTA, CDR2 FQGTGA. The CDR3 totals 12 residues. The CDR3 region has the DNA TGTGCCAGCAGGTCACCGCCTGGAGGGGCGTTCTTC. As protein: CASRSPPGGAFF.

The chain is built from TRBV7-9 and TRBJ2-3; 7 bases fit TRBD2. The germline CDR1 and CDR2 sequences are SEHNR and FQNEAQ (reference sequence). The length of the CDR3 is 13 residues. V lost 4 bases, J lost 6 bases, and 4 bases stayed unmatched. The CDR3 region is CASSWLAADTQYF. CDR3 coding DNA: TGTGCCAGCAGCTGGCTAGCGGCGGATACGCAGTATTTT.

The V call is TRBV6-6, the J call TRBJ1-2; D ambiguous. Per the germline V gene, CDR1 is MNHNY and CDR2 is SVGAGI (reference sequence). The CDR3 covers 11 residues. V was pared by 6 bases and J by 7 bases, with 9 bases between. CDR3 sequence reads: CASSTTLGYTF. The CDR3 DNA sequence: TGTGCCAGCAGCACCACTCTTGGCTACACCTTC.

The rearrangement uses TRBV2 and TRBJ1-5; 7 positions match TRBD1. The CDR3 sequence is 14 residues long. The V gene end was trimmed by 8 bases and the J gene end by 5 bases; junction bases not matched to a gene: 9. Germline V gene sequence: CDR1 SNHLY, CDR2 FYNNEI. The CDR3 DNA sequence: TGTGCCAGCGTGACAGGGAGAGGCGATCAGCCCCAGCATTTT. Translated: CASVTGRGDQPQHF.

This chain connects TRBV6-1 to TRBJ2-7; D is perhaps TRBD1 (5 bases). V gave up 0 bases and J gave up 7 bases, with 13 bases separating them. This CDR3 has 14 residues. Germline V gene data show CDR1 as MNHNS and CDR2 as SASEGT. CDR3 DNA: TGTGCCAGCAGTGAAGCGTTCACAGGTGAGGAGCAGTACTTC. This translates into CASSEAFTGEEQYF.

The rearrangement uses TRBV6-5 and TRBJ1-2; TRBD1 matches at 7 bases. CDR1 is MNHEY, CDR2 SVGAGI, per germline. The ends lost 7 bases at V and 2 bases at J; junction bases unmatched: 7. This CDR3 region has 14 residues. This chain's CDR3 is CASTTQQGNYGYTF. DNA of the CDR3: TGTGCCAGCACCACCCAACAGGGGAACTATGGCTACACCTTC.